This T cell receptor beta chain was sequenced for a study of shared clonotypes between healthy human individuals. Germline CDR1 reads SQVTM; CDR2 reads ANQGSEA. The V and J ends lost 4 bases and 1 base respectively, with 13 bases between them. This CDR3 spans 14 amino acids. This clone was counted between two and nine times. Its antigen is not identified. Assay: immunoSEQ multiplex PCR; the TCRdb copy retains only in-frame clones and omits some. The sample contains some 490,000 clones, roughly 80% of which appear only once. Study-wide points: Researchers sampled only blood; tissue repertoires likely differ.

This chain joins TRBV29-1 and TRBJ2-5; perhaps D is TRBD1 or TRBD2 (5 bases each). The sequence was collected from a woman aged 40 to 50 in good health. Some clones in this sample may be carry-over from other donors' samples. What was sequenced was PBMCs. The CDR3 sequence is CSVALFGGQETQYF. The DNA of the CDR3 is TGCAGCGTTGCACTGTTTGGGGGCCAAGAGACCCAGTACTTC.